What follows is one T cell receptor (beta chain) and its context. No cognate antigen has been identified for it. Within one base of it there is no much larger clone, and no base qualities were kept. This sample was included in a study of shared clonotypes between healthy human individuals (dated by TCRdb to the early 2020s). About the study as a whole: The cohort included three men and a couple of women between 18 and 49 years of age. For each donor, CD4 naive and CD4 memory were each given three plates, CD8 naive was given two plates, and CD8 memory was given one plate. To estimate repertoire size and how much clonotypes are shared between individuals, the study performed deep sequencing of blood TCR repertoires from a few healthy adults. To increase sequencing depth and limit assay-specific biases, different laboratories used diverse techniques to prepare libraries and sequence TCR repertoires. Per donor, leukapheresis produced somewhere between about 0.94 and 9.5 billion PBMCs.

General findings and caveats noted by the study authors: Higher generation probabilities were observed for clonotypes shared by all four sorted-subset donors than for non-shared clonotypes. Sampling was restricted to blood, and TCR repertoires in tissues likely differ from the TCR repertoires found in blood. Naive subsets generally had larger estimated clonotype richness than memory subsets. Pairwise subsampling indicated that sequencing depth was expected to affect the degree of clonotype sharing among donors. Even with the large sequencing depth, rarefaction of the sorted-subset datasets indicated that sequencing was incomplete. Across a handful of donors, about 5.2% of naive CD4, roughly 3.5% of naive CD8, about 2.3% of memory CD4, and under 0.45% of memory CD8 clonotypes were shared. The small number of donors limited the genetic and exposure-history diversity represented.

Using the deep immunoSEQ assay, TCR CDR3 regions were amplified from genomic DNA by multiplex PCR. For each cell subset, the extracted genomic DNA was distributed evenly across all wells of several immunoSEQ 96-well plates, and each plate served as one replicate. For sorted subsets, each replicate PCR was loaded with around 200 ng genomic DNA, equivalent to about 33,000 T cell genomes. Purified libraries were quantified with a Qubit 3.0 fluorometer, sized on a Bioanalyzer 2100, and re-quantified with the KAPA Library Quantification kit. Every immunoSEQ 96-well plate was sequenced on a dedicated single-read 150-cycle Illumina NextSeq 550 flow cell. The original methods were these. Because the immunoSEQ output held only junctional sequences and lacked quality scores, the filtering could not match the filtering applied to full-length reads. To assign V/J genes and CDR3, sequences were annotated using PyIR, a Python wrapper for IgBLAST v1.9, with IMGT germline references. Reads with weak V/J assignments (E-value above 1e-6), missing CDR3, stop codons, out-of-frame junctions, or ambiguous translated residues were removed. A V3J clonotype was defined by an identical inferred V gene, J gene, and CDR3 amino acid sequence. Percentage overlap between repertoires was calculated by dividing the number of shared unique clonotypes by the size of the smaller repertoire. RTK rarefaction, the Chao1 estimator, and Recon v2.1 estimates of unobserved clonotypes were used to assess repertoire richness. Generation probabilities were computed with OLGA for all TCRbeta clonotypes obtained by the gDNA method from a handful of donors. Held by TCRdb, this immuneACCESS table contains in-frame sequences only and omits some clones. Under half of the omission traces to an unresolved V gene where checked; the cause of the rest is unknown. The V and J calls and clone size are taken from that table; D and trimming were inferred from the DNA. Here the sample has millions of clones; around 94% occur a single time. The top ten clonotypes cover 0.14% of the sample.

CDR1 and CDR2 (SGHTA, FQGNSA) derive from the germline V gene. V is trimmed back by 5 bases and J by 1 base, and the junction contains 10 bases that no gene match accounts for. The CDR3 sequence holds 17 residues, the cysteine and phenylalanine included. Of all the DNA, just the CDR3 is kept, 51 bases in frame from base 1. Donors were healthy HIV-negative adults with no recently reported acute infections or vaccinations. Every donor was a Caucasian adult living in Nashville, Tennessee, USA. Magnetic negative selection was used to enrich CD4+ T cells, after which naive cells were positively selected on CD45RA and the negative fraction became the memory subset. Blood was obtained by leukapheresis, after which PBMCs were separated by Ficoll-Histopaque density gradient centrifugation and cryopreserved in liquid nitrogen vapor phase. Analytical flow cytometry was used to check the purity and quantity of every magnetically sorted T cell population. Genomic DNA was isolated from each sorted fraction and quantified by UV absorbance on a Nanodrop 2000c.

This chain is built from TRBV7-2 and TRBJ2-2; the central 7 bases match TRBD2. The sample comprised naive CD4+ T cells sorted from blood. According to the study, the label for this sample's cell subset or site signals: CD45RA+ positively selected. The origin of this receptor is a man aged 18 to 29 in good health. The nucleotide sequence is given as TGTGCCAGCAGCCTCCGGGCGGGAGAAGGGAACACCGGGGAGCTGTTTTTT. Translated, it gives CASSLRAGEGNTGELFF.